Here is one T cell receptor beta chain with its context. The specificity of this receptor is unknown. No qualities accompany the bases; no much larger clone lies one base away. The immunoSEQ Assay, a bias-controlled multiplex PCR, was used to amplify TCRbeta CDR3 regions from genomic DNA. In the paper's pipeline: Within the assay, amplification of reference gene primers was used to estimate how many nucleated cells each sample contained. Sequence reads were collapsed and filtered to measure the absolute abundance of every unique TCRbeta CDR3 rearrangement. For each sample, productive Simpson clonality was calculated as the square root of Simpson's diversity index over productive rearrangements. This immuneACCESS table, as held by TCRdb, lists in-frame sequences with V and J called but not all clones. Of the missing ones, under half trace to an unresolved V gene in checked studies; the others have no known cause. D and trimming were read from the DNA, whereas the V and J calls and clone size are those reported in that table. The sample table contains approximately 100,000 clones; only one count was recorded for 85% to 90% of them. The ten top clones hold 15% to 20% of the sample.

These data come from a study of blood T cell repertoires in COVID-19 (dated by TCRdb to 2018 to 2020). Regarding the study in general: Collaborator samples came from the United States, Italy and Spain and covered acute and convalescent phases of COVID-19. The repertoires were released in a freely available public database meant as a resource for research on the immune response to SARS-CoV-2. Samples came from the ongoing ImmuneRACE study (first 160 participants) plus 1,254 subjects from 6 global collaborators. Where available, HLA class I and class II types were taken from metadata supplied by the sample provider and were not determined by assay-based typing. Nearly every sample came with metadata listing a de-identified subject ID, COVID-19 status, age in years and sex. Deeply sampled blood TCRbeta repertoires from subjects exposed to, actively infected with, or recovered from COVID-19 were included in the dataset. The material from the prospective study consisted of cDNA or gDNA derived from T cells, B-cell-depleted T cells, or PBMCs.

Relative to germline, V is 3 bases shorter and J is 0 bases shorter, with 12 bases between their ends. The CDR3, cysteine through phenylalanine, is 16 amino acids long. The sequence is cut down to CDR3 DNA, 48 bases in frame from base 1. Reading the germline V gene gives CDR1 SNHLY and CDR2 FYNNEI. The collaborating institutions used their own protocols to collect whole blood in K2EDTA tubes. For TCRbeta analysis, collaborator samples were shipped as frozen whole blood, as isolated PBMCs, or as DNA extracted from either sample type. Results and caveats for the whole study, not just this receptor: Clinical and demographic metadata were provided uncurated, with the amount varying by source and participant.

Recombination connected TRBV2 to TRBJ1-3; no confident D gene assignment can be made. This clonotype was sampled from a human donor with acute or convalescent COVID-19. The donor label of this sample is uncertain. Sequencing used peripheral blood. The CDR3 is CASSEMPGSSGNTIYF. In nucleotide form, the sequence is TGTGCCAGCAGTGAGATGCCGGGGTCCTCTGGAAACACCATATATTTT.